This T cell receptor (beta chain) is from a study of identical twins. This clonotype was detected ten times or more. TCRdb reprocessed the 5' RACE reads with MiXCR, giving one entry per CDR3 protein. The table lists about 450,000 distinct CDR3 sequences, roughly 18% of them singletons, with 9% to 15% in the top ten. The CDR3 totals 13 residues. Germline CDR1 is SQVTM and CDR2 is ANQGSEA. V lost 5 bases and J lost 0, with 8 bases in between. The V gene is TRBV29-1, the J gene TRBJ2-1, with D possibly matching TRBD2 (5 bases). The sample taken for sequencing was naive T cells sorted from blood. The receptor's source is a man aged 45 to 65 in good health. CDR3 loop: CSVPGISYNEQFF. The CDR3 DNA reads TGCAGCGTTCCCGGGATCTCCTACAATGAGCAGTTCTTC.